The 2 T cell receptor beta chains reported below all come from one sample, sequenced in a study of blood T cell repertoires in COVID-19. Profiling relied on immunoSEQ multiplex PCR, and the TCRdb table lists in-frame clones only, not all of them. The table includes some 15,000 clones, about nine tenths detected once. Source material: peripheral blood. Every receptor here comes from a human donor in a cohort sampled during active COVID-19.

The genes are TRBV11-1 and TRBJ1-1, with no clear D. The CDR3 extends over 13 amino acids. V was cut by 1 base and J by 8 bases, with 11 bases left in between. Germline CDR1 is SGHAT and CDR2 is FQDESV (reference sequence). CDR3 loop: CASSLEPMREAFF. CDR3 in DNA: TGTGCCAGCAGCTTAGAACCAATGCGGGAAGCTTTCTTT.

This sequence joins TRBV30 and TRBJ1-5; D is possibly TRBD1 (6 bases). The germline gives CDR1 GTSNPN, CDR2 SVGIG (reference sequence). The CDR3 runs to 13 residues. V lost 5 bases and J 0 bases, leaving 8 bases between the germline ends. DNA for the CDR3: TGTGCCTGGGGGACACTTAGCAATCAGCCCCAGCATTTT. Its protein is CAWGTLSNQPQHF.